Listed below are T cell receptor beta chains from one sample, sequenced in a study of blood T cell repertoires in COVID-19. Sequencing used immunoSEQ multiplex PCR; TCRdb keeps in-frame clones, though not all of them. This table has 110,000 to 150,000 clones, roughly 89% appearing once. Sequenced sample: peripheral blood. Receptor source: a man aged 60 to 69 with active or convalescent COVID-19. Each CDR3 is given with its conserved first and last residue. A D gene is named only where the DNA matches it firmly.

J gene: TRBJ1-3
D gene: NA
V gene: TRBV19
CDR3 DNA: TGTGCCAGTAGTATGGACGGGAGAGGCACCATATATTTT
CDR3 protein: CASSMDGRGTIYF

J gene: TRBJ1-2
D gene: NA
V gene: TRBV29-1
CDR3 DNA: TGCAGCGTTGCCAGAAACTATGGCTACACCTTC
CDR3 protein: CSVARNYGYTF

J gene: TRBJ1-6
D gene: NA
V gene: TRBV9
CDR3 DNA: TGTGCCAGCAGCACACAGGGTAGGGATTCACCCCTCCACTTT
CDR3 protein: CASSTQGRDSPLHF

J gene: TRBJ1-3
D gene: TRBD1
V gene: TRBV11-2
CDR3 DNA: TGTGCCAGCAGCTCTTTACGACAGGGGGCGGGTGGAAACACCATATATTTT
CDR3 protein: CASSSLRQGAGGNTIYF

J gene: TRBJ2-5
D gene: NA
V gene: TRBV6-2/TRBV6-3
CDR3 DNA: TGTGCCAGCAGTTACTTGGCGGGGGCAACGGCCAACTTC
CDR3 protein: CASSYLAGATANF

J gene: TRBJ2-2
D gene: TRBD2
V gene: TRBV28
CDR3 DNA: TGTGCCAGCAGGCTTGGACTAGCGGGGGAAGACACCGGGGAGCTGTTTTTT
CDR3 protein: CASRLGLAGEDTGELFF

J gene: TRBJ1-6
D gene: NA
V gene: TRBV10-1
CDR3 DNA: TGCGCCCGCGCGGGGGCCCTTAATTCACCCCTCCACTTT
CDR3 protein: CARAGALNSPLHF

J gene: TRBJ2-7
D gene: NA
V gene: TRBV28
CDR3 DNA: TGTGCCAGCAGTTTCTCCCGGGAGCAGTACTTC
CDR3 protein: CASSFSREQYF

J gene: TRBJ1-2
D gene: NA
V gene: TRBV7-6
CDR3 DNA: TGTGCCAGCAGCTTAGGGCCAGGGGCCCAGTATGGCTACACCTTC
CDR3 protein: CASSLGPGAQYGYTF

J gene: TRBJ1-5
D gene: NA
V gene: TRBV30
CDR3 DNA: TGTGCCTGGAGTCACGGCAGGTTAGAAAGCAATCAGCCCCAGCATTTT
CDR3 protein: CAWSHGRLESNQPQHF

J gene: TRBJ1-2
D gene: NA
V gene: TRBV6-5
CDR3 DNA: TGTGCCAGCAGTTACCCGGGAGCCCCGGTGGAATATGGCTACACCTTC
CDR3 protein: CASSYPGAPVEYGYTF

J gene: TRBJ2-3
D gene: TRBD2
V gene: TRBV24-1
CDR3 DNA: TGTGCCACCAGTGATGGGGGGGACCCTACGCAGTATTTT
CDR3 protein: CATSDGGDPTQYF

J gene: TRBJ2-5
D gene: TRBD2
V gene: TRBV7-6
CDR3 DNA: TGTGCCAGCAGCCCTAGCGGGGGGCAAGAGACCCAGTACTTC
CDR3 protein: CASSPSGGQETQYF

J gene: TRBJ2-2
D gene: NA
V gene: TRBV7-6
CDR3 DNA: TGTGCCAGCAGCGCCAGGGGGGCCGGGGAGCTGTTTTTT
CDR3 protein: CASSARGAGELFF

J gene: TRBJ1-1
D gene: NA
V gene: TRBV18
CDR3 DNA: TGTGCCAGCTCAGGACAGATGAACACTGAAGCTTTCTTT
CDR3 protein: CASSGQMNTEAFF

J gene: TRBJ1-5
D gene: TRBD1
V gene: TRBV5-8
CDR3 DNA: TGTGCCAGCAGCTGGGTACAGGGGAGTAATCAGCCCCAGCATTTT
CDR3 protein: CASSWVQGSNQPQHF

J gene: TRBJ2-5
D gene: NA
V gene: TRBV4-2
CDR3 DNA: TGTGCCAGCAGCCAAGATCTGGGGGCAAGGGGAGAGACCCAGTACTTC
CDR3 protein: CASSQDLGARGETQYF

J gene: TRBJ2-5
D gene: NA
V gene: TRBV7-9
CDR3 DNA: TGTGCCAGCAGCTTAGGGACTGCGACAGAGACCCAGTACTTC
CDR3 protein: CASSLGTATETQYF

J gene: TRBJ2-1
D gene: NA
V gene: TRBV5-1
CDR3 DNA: TGCGCCAGCAGCTTGGACACACGATACAATGAGCAGTTCTTC
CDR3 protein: CASSLDTRYNEQFF

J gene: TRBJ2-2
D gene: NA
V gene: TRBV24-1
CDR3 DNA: TGTGCCACCAGTGATTTCGGGACTAACACCGGGGAGCTGTTTTTT
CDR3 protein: CATSDFGTNTGELFF

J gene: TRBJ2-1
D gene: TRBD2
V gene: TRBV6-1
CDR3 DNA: TGTGCCAGCAGTGGACTAGCGGGAGGGATCAGCAATGAGCAGTTCTTC
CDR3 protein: CASSGLAGGISNEQFF

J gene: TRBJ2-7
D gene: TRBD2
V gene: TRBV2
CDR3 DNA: TGTGCAGCTAGCGGGTCCTCCTACGAGCAGTACTTC
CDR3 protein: CAASGSSYEQYF

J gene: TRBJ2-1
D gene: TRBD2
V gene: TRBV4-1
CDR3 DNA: TGCGCCAGCAGCCAGGTGACTAGCGGCAATGAGCAGTTCTTC
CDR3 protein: CASSQVTSGNEQFF

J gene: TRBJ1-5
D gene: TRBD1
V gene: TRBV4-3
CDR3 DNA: TGCGCCAGCAGCCAAGATACAGGGGACGGACAGCCCCAGCATTTT
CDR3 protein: CASSQDTGDGQPQHF

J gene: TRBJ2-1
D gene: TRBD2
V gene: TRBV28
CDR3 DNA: TGTGCCAGCAGTTCGGCTAGCGGACCCTACAATGAGCAGTTCTTC
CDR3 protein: CASSSASGPYNEQFF

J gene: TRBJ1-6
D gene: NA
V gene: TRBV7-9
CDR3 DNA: TGTGCCAGCAGCGGTTGGACAGCAACCAATTCACCCCTCCACTTT
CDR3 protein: CASSGWTATNSPLHF

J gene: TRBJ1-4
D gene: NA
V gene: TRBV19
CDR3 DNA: TGTGCCAGTAGTATAGGGGCCAGCCCTAATGAAAAACTGTTTTTT
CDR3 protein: CASSIGASPNEKLFF

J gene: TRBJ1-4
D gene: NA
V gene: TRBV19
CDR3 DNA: TGTGCCAGTAGTATCTATGGGCAGGCCGGAGGCGAAAAACTGTTTTTT
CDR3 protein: CASSIYGQAGGEKLFF

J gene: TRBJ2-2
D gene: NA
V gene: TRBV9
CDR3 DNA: TGTGCCAGCAGCGTAGCGGGGTACACCGGGGAGCTGTTTTTT
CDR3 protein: CASSVAGYTGELFF

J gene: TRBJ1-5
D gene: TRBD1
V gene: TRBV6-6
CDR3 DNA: TGTGCCAGCAGTTATGCAGGGGGCGATCAGCCCCAGCATTTT
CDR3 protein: CASSYAGGDQPQHF

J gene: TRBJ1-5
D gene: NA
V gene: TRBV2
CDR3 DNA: TGTGCCAGCAGCGAAGAGGGAGGGTGGTCCCAGCATTTT
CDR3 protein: CASSEEGGWSQHF

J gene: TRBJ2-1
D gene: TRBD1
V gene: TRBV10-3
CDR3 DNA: TGTGCCATCAGTGAGTCTCGGGACAGATACAATGAGCAGTTCTTC
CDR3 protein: CAISESRDRYNEQFF

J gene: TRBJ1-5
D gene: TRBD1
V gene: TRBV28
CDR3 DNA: TGTGCCAGCAGTTTATTGGGGACAGGAAAGCCCCAGCATTTT
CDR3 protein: CASSLLGTGKPQHF

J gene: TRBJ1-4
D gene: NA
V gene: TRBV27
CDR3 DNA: TGTGCCAGCAGTACATCGACAAATCCGGGGGAAAAACTGTTTTTT
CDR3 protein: CASSTSTNPGEKLFF

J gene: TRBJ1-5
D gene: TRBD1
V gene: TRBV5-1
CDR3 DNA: TGCGCCAGCAGCTCGGGACAGAGCAATCAGCCCCAGCATTTT
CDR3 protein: CASSSGQSNQPQHF

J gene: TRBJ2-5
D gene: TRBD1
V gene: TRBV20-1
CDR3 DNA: TGCAGTGCTAGTCACGGCAGGGGGCTGCGGGAGACCCAGTACTTC
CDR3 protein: CSASHGRGLRETQYF

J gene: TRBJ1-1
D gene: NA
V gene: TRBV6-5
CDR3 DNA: TGTGCCAGCAGCAAACAGGGTTCCGGAGCTTTCTTT
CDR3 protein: CASSKQGSGAFF

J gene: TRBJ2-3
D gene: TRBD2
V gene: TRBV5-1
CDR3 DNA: TGCGCCAGCAGCTCGGGACTAGCGGGGGGGTATACAGATACGCAGTATTTT
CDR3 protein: CASSSGLAGGYTDTQYF

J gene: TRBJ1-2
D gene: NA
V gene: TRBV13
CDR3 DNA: TGTGCCAGCAGCTTAGACTGGGGAAGGGGTAACTATGGCTACACCTTC
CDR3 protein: CASSLDWGRGNYGYTF